The sequence of this T cell receptor beta chain was determined in a study of T cell responses to AZD1222 COVID-19 vaccine. Analysis merged second doses at about 4 or about 12 weeks. Libraries were prepared by immunoSEQ multiplex PCR; TCRdb keeps only in-frame clonotypes and omits some of them. The top ten hold roughly 4.9% of the sample, which has 85,000 to 90,000 clones, less than 90% seen once. Study results and caveats: It should be noted that donors were predominantly white British and more often female, and clonal diversity was possibly underestimated. Unmutated variant regions are reportedly the target of nearly half of TCRs that are spike-specific.

Unmatched junction bases numbered 6, after V lost 6 bases and J lost 7 bases. The CDR3 runs 14 residues. Per germline, CDR1 SGHAT and CDR2 FQNNGV. To note about this clone: Antigen: not known.

This chain connects TRBV11-2 to TRBJ1-6; 7 nucleotides match TRBD1. The sequencing used peripheral blood, collected 28 days after the second AZD1222 dose. This TCR was sampled from an adult who received the AZD1222 COVID-19 vaccine. This CDR3 reads CASSRDRENSPLHF. The CDR3 DNA reads as TGTGCCAGCAGTCGCGACAGGGAAAATTCACCCCTCCACTTT.